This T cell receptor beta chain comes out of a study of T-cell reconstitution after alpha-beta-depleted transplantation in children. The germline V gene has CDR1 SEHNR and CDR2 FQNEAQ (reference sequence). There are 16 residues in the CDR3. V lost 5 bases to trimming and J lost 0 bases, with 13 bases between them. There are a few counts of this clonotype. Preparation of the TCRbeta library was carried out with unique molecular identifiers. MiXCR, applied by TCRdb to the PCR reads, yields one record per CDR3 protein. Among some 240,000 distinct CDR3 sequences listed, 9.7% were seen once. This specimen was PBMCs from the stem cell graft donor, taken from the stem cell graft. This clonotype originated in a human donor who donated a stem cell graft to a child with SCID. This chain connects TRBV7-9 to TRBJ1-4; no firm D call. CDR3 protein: CASSQERTATNEKLFF. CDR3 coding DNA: TGTGCCAGCAGCCAAGAACGGACCGCAACTAATGAAAAACTGTTTTTT.